Listed here are 30 T cell receptor beta chains from one sample, sequenced in a study of CD8 T cells in ankylosing spondylitis. TCRdb re-derived calls from the 5' RACE reads in MiXCR, one entry per CDR3 protein. The sample contains 250,000 to 300,000 distinct CDR3 sequences, over 15% of which appear only once. Sequencing used blood, either unsorted or a sorted T cell fraction (not recorded which). These receptors originate from a male donor with ankylosing spondylitis or in good health (not recorded which).

This clonotype was observed many times. The CDR3 is CASSGSLDTQYF. The CDR3 coding sequence is TGTGCCAGCAGCGGGAGCCTAGATACGCAGTATTTT. The chain carries TRBV7-3 and TRBJ2-3; D might be TRBD2 (5 bases). The CDR3 totals 12 residues. V was clipped by 5 bases and J by 5 bases, with 8 bases between them. Germline lookup yields CDR1 SGHTA and CDR2 FQGTGA.

In this sample, this clonotype turned up many times. The gene calls are TRBV20-1 and TRBJ2-2; TRBD2 aligns across 10 bases. J gave up 1 base and V 5 bases, and 7 bases lay outside the gene matches. The CDR3 covers 16 residues. The germline V gene has CDR1 DFQATT and CDR2 SNEGSKA (reference sequence). The CDR3 is CSAPPTSGVNTGELFF. Written as DNA, the CDR3 is TGCAGTGCTCCGCCAACTAGCGGGGTGAACACCGGGGAGCTGTTTTTT.

The V and J genes are TRBV7-2 and TRBJ1-3; D unclear. V lost 4 bases to trimming and J lost 4 bases, with 17 bases between them. In germline, CDR1 is SGHTA, CDR2 FQGNSA. The CDR3 has 16 amino acids. Written as DNA, the CDR3 is TGTGCCAGCAGCTCCCCTCGGCAGGCGGGGGGAAACACCATATATTTT. Translating it yields CASSSPRQAGGNTIYF.

This clonotype was counted at least ten times. The genes are TRBV5-1 and TRBJ1-2; no clear D gene. This CDR3 is 13 amino acids long. Germline CDR1 reads SGHRS; CDR2 reads YFSETQ. Trimming shortened V by 4 bases and J by 6 bases, and 13 bases separated the two germline ends. This CDR3 reads CASSQSFGDGYTF. The CDR3, as DNA: TGCGCCAGCAGCCAGAGCTTTGGAGATGGCTACACCTTC. The full variable domain, with the rest looked up from reference TRBV5-1 and TRBJ1-2, is KAGVTQTPRYLIKTRGQQVTLSCSPISGHRSVSWYQQTPGQGLQFLFEYFSETQRNKGNFPGRFSGRQFSNSRSEMNVSTLELGDSALYLCASSQSFGDGYTFGSGTRLTVV.

This clonotype has a handful of counts. The chain joins TRBV12-3 or TRBV12-4 to TRBJ1-1, with D maybe TRBD1 (6 bases). CDR3 length: 14 residues. V gave up 2 bases and J gave up 6 bases, with 13 bases separating them. This CDR3 reads CASSLYRDFSEAFF. The CDR3 bases are TGTGCCAGCAGTTTATACAGGGATTTCTCTGAAGCTTTCTTT.

V is TRBV12-3 or TRBV12-4 and J is TRBJ1-1, with 8 bases lining up with TRBD1. Trimming cost V 3 bases and J 3 bases; bases outside gene matches: 9. The CDR3 extends over 16 amino acids. The CDR3 reads CASSFGQGARDTEAFF. The CDR3 bases are TGTGCCAGCAGTTTTGGTCAGGGGGCGCGTGACACTGAAGCTTTCTTT.

This sequence joins TRBV2 and TRBJ1-4; 7 bases align to TRBD1. V gave up 4 bases and J gave up 3 bases; unmatched junction bases: 5. CDR1 SNHLY and CDR2 FYNNEI come from the germline V gene. This CDR3 region has 15 residues. The CDR3 DNA reads TGTGCCAGCAGTGGGCTAGGGGGCCCTAATGAAAAACTGTTTTTT. It is translated as CASSGLGGPNEKLFF.

The chain recombines TRBV12-3 or TRBV12-4 with TRBJ2-5; 8 bases are shared with TRBD1. CDR3 length equals 15 residues. V trimming: 6 bases; J trimming: 4 bases; junction bases outside the gene matches: 10. The CDR3 sequence is CASSRVAGTGETQYF. The CDR3 coding sequence is TGTGCCAGCAGCCGCGTTGCCGGGACAGGAGAGACCCAGTACTTC.

This clonotype has just a few counts. The chain carries TRBV28 and TRBJ1-2; D is uncertain. This CDR3 is built from 12 residues. Trimming took off 3 bases at V and 4 bases at J, with 6 bases between the two ends. The germline CDR1 and CDR2 sequences are MDHEN and SYDVKM. Here the CDR3 DNA reads TGTGCCAGCAGTTTGTTTGGCTATGGCTACACCTTC. Encoded protein: CASSLFGYGYTF.

The chain uses TRBV5-1 and TRBJ2-1; 7 positions agree with TRBD2. With 2 bases clipped from V and 5 bases from J, the junction kept 4 bases outside the gene matches. Germline V gene data show CDR1 as SGHRS and CDR2 as YFSETQ. The CDR3 runs to 14 residues. This chain's CDR3 is CASSLGTNNNEQFF. CDR3 sequence (DNA): TGCGCCAGCAGCTTAGGGACTAACAACAATGAGCAGTTCTTC.

There are many counts of this clonotype. The rearrangement joins TRBV12-3 or TRBV12-4 to TRBJ2-3, with D possibly called TRBD1 or TRBD2 (5 bases each). The ends were cut back, 0 bases at V and 1 base at J, with 5 bases in the middle. The CDR3 extends over 14 amino acids. Here the CDR3 DNA reads TGTGCCAGCAGTTTAGCGGGGGGCACAGATACGCAGTATTTT. It translates to CASSLAGGTDTQYF.

This clonotype was detected only a few times. J is TRBJ2-1 and V is TRBV29-1; D not certain. The V gene lost 3 bases and the J gene lost 3 bases, with 12 bases spanning the gap. Germline CDR1 SQVTM, CDR2 ANQGSEA. This CDR3 is 14 amino acids long. DNA for the CDR3: TGCAGCGTTGATAAGATGGGGATCTACAATGAGCAGTTCTTC. Translating it yields CSVDKMGIYNEQFF.

In the case of this clonotype: This may arise from a read error, as a much more abundant clone is one base away. The chain recombines TRBV6-5 with TRBJ2-5; the D is unclear. The germline CDR1 and CDR2 sequences are MNHEY and SVGAGI. V was cut by 2 bases and J by 2 bases, with 21 bases left in between. The CDR3 is 18 amino acids. CDR3 region: CASSYTRSGSMGQETQYF. The CDR3 bases are TGTGCCAGCAGTTACACCAGGTCTGGATCAATGGGACAAGAGACCCAGTACTTC.

This clonotype was detected many times. The rearrangement joins TRBV12-3 or TRBV12-4 to TRBJ2-5; TRBD2 aligns across 9 bases. J lost 4 bases, V lost 9 bases, and 9 bases had no gene match. The CDR3 extends over 14 amino acids. The CDR3 DNA reads TGTGCCAGTAGGCCCAGCGGGGGGCGAGAGACCCAGTACTTC. It is translated as CASRPSGGRETQYF.

At least ten counts were recorded for this clonotype. This chain links TRBV28 with TRBJ1-2; D ambiguous. The CDR3 loop spans 13 amino acids. Germline CDR1 MDHEN, CDR2 SYDVKM. V was cut by 7 bases and J by 2 bases, with 11 bases left in between. In DNA form, the CDR3 reads TGTGCCAGCAAGCTAGATCCCAACTATGGCTACACCTTC. Translated, it gives CASKLDPNYGYTF.

A few counts support this clonotype. This sequence joins TRBV5-1 and TRBJ2-5; possible D gene TRBD1, 5 bases. V gave up 6 bases and J gave up 0 bases, with 12 bases separating them. Germline V gene sequence: CDR1 SGHRS, CDR2 YFSETQ. The CDR3 spans 14 residues. The CDR3 region is CASKVDTNQETQYF. CDR3 nucleotides: TGCGCCAGCAAGGTGGACACAAACCAAGAGACCCAGTACTTC.

This clonotype was seen at least ten times. The CDR3 here is CATSDAIPGLAGSQETQYF. CDR3 bases: TGTGCCACCAGTGATGCAATCCCGGGACTAGCGGGGTCACAAGAGACCCAGTACTTC. The chain links TRBV24-1 to TRBJ2-5; 13 nucleotides match TRBD2. V lost 3 bases to trimming and J lost 2 bases; unmatched junction nucleotides: 11. The CDR3 length is 19 residues. In germline, CDR1 is KGHDR, CDR2 SFDVKD.

This clonotype showed up just a few times. The chain employs TRBV20-1 and TRBJ2-5; no reliable D call. This CDR3 has 14 residues. The ends were cut back, 2 bases at V and 1 base at J, with 11 bases in the middle. Looked up from germline, CDR1 is DFQATT and CDR2 is SNEGSKA (reference sequence). The CDR3 DNA reads as TGCAGTGCTAGAACCCTAATTCTCCAAGAGACCCAGTACTTC. Its protein product is CSARTLILQETQYF.

This clonotype has a handful of counts. An end of the junction does not agree with germline; a read error may underlie this. V usage is TRBV5-5 and J usage is TRBJ1-1; 7 positions agree with TRBD1. The CDR3 has 16 residues. From germline, CDR1 is SGHKS and CDR2 YYEKEE (reference sequence). DNA of the CDR3: TGTGCCAGCAGGTTGGACAGGAGGGAAATGAACACTGAAGCTTTCTTT. Encoded protein: CASRLDRREMNTEAFF. Drawing the rest from reference TRBV5-5 and TRBJ1-1, the complete variable domain is DAGVTQSPTHLIKTRGQQVTLRCSPISGHKSVSWYQQVLGQGPQFIFQYYEKEERGRGNFPDRFSARQFPNYSSELNVNALLLGDSALYLCASRLDRREMNTEAFFGQGTRLTVV.

CDR3 protein: CASRYRSMNTEAFF. The CDR3 bases are TGTGCCAGCCGGTACAGATCCATGAACACTGAAGCTTTCTTT. J is TRBJ1-1 and V is TRBV12-3 or TRBV12-4; no reliable D call. This CDR3 region has 14 residues. Trimming cost V 8 bases and J 0 bases, with 13 bases left between them.

This clonotype was seen ten or more times. The chain carries TRBV20-1 and TRBJ2-1; the D is unclear. Germline CDR1 is DFQATT and CDR2 is SNEGSKA (reference sequence). The CDR3 is made up of 14 amino acids. Trimming cost V 1 base and J 4 bases, with 11 bases left between them. The CDR3 here is CSARGFFAYNEQFF. The CDR3 DNA follows: TGCAGTGCTAGAGGTTTTTTCGCTTACAATGAGCAGTTCTTC.

The chain joins TRBV28 to TRBJ2-7, with D perhaps TRBD2 (5 bases). Between the trimmed V and J ends, which lost 8 bases and 2 bases, there was a span of 10 bases. CDR3 length: 12 residues. Germline V gene data show CDR1 as MDHEN and CDR2 as SYDVKM. CDR3 DNA sequence: TGTGCCAGCTCAACGGGGACCTACGAGCAGTACGTC. This translates into CASSTGTYEQYV.

The rearrangement links TRBV11-2 to TRBJ2-5, with D maybe TRBD2 (6 bases). Germline V gives CDR1 SGHAT, CDR2 FQNNGV. Trimming took 0 bases from V and 4 from J, leaving 12 bases between them. The length of the CDR3 is 15 residues. This CDR3 reads CASSLDRRRGETQYF. Written as DNA, the CDR3 is TGTGCCAGCAGCTTAGATCGGCGGAGGGGAGAGACCCAGTACTTC.

There are many counts of this clonotype. The chain couples TRBV7-2 to TRBJ1-6; 10 bases align to TRBD1. V lost 1 base, J lost 6 bases, and 0 bases stayed unmatched. The V gene's germline CDR1 is SGHTA and CDR2 FQGNSA. This CDR3 is built from 15 residues. CDR3: CASSLGDRGNSPLHF. The CDR3 DNA reads TGTGCCAGCAGCTTAGGGGACAGGGGTAATTCACCCCTCCACTTT.

The V call is TRBV28, the J call TRBJ2-1; D gene unclear. Looked up from germline, CDR1 is MDHEN and CDR2 is SYDVKM. The CDR3 is made up of 14 amino acids. Trimming took off 2 bases at V and 2 bases at J, with 7 bases between the two ends. DNA of the CDR3: TGTGCCAGCAGTTTACCGGACCCCTACAATGAGCAGTTCTTC. Its translation is CASSLPDPYNEQFF.

In its sample, this clonotype was seen a few times. The chain recombines TRBV11-2 with TRBJ2-3; D gene ambiguous. Germline CDR1 is SGHAT and CDR2 is FQNNGV. CDR3 length: 16 residues. Trimming removed 7 bases at V and 0 bases at J, with 17 bases between. For the CDR3, the DNA is TGTGCCAGCACCGCGAAGGGCTTTACTAGCACAGATACGCAGTATTTT. This encodes CASTAKGFTSTDTQYF.

This clonotype was detected only a few times. The rearrangement links TRBV11-1 to TRBJ2-5; 7 bases map to TRBD2. Germline V CDR1 and CDR2: SGHAT, FQDESV (reference sequence). This CDR3 has 16 residues. V lost 8 bases and J lost 1; bases outside the gene matches: 13. The CDR3 protein is CASGSTSPSGQETQYF. The CDR3 nucleotides are TGTGCCAGCGGGTCAACCTCGCCTAGCGGCCAAGAGACCCAGTACTTC.

The sample holds a few counts of this clonotype. V gene TRBV5-4 combines with J gene TRBJ1-4, with 10 bases matching TRBD1. Germline CDR1 SGHNT, CDR2 YYREEE (reference sequence). V shed 5 bases, J shed 5 bases, and the junction held 3 bases outside the gene matches. The CDR3 totals 14 residues. CDR3 DNA: TGTGCCAGCAGAAGACAGGGGGCGAATGAAAAACTGTTTTTT. The encoded protein is CASRRQGANEKLFF.

The J gene is TRBJ1-3, the V gene TRBV12-2; TRBD1, the D gene given by the table, was not confirmed from the DNA. TRBV12-2 is a known pseudogene. The CDR3 totals 16 residues. CDR3 sequence reads: CASRLGDSVGGNTIYF. The DNA for the CDR3 is TGTGCAAGTCGCTTAGGGGACAGCGTCGGTGGAAACACCATATATTTT.

A few counts support this clonotype. The chain links TRBV5-1 to TRBJ2-1; D assignment may be TRBD1 or TRBD2 (5 bases each). CDR1 and CDR2 from the germline V gene are SGHRS and YFSETQ. Trimming removed 3 bases from V and 5 bases from J, with 12 bases in between. The CDR3 totals 14 residues. The CDR3 region is CASSWDPFNNEQFF. Written as DNA, the CDR3 is TGCGCCAGCAGCTGGGACCCATTCAACAATGAGCAGTTCTTC.